Each of the 6 T cell receptor beta chains below was sequenced from the same sample in a study of T cells in Graves' hyperthyroidism and ophthalmopathy. RNA transcripts gave rise to amplified TCR beta CDR3 regions. TCR CDR3 regions were first amplified by RT-PCR with HTBI primers. MiXCR was run by TCRdb on the multiplex PCR reads, yielding one entry per CDR3 protein. This sample yields around 190,000 distinct CDR3 sequences, of which about a sixth are seen a single time; roughly 29% belongs to the top ten. Sequencing was carried out using blood. The receptor set was obtained from a woman in her forties or fifties with Graves' hyperthyroidism.

This clonotype was observed at least ten times. The CDR3 nucleotides read TGCAGCCACAGGGTTTGGGATCCCTACAATGAGCAGTTCTTC. This encodes CSHRVWDPYNEQFF. The chain uses TRBV29-1 and TRBJ2-1; perhaps TRBD1 as D (6 bases). Germline lookup yields CDR1 SQVTM and CDR2 ANQGSEA. The CDR3 is 14 amino acids. Trimming removed 8 bases from V and 2 bases from J, with 16 bases in between.

Ten or more counts support this clonotype. The chain links TRBV7-2 to TRBJ2-3; D is perhaps TRBD2 (6 bases). Germline CDR1 is SGHTA and CDR2 is FQGNSA. V lost 2 bases, J lost 6 bases, and 15 bases lay in between. CDR3 length equals 15 residues. The chain's CDR3 is CASSLLANLGDTQYF. CDR3 bases: TGTGCCAGCAGCTTACTAGCGAATCTCGGGGATACGCAGTATTTT.

As concerns this clonotype: A single base separates this from a much larger clone, so it may be a read error. The chain has TRBV7-9 and TRBJ2-1, with D perhaps matching TRBD2 (5 bases). The CDR3 has 11 amino acids. V gave up 3 bases and J gave up 10 bases, with 7 bases separating them. From germline, CDR1 is SEHNR and CDR2 FQNEAQ (reference sequence). The CDR3 DNA follows: TGTGCCAGCAGCTTCGGGGAGGAGCAGTTCTTC. Protein: CASSFGEEQFF.

This clonotype was counted ten times or more. The J gene is TRBJ2-3, the V gene TRBV5-1, with D perhaps being TRBD1 or TRBD2 (5 bases each). V was cut by 4 bases and J by 1 base, with 13 bases left in between. CDR3 length equals 15 residues. CDR1 SGHRS and CDR2 YFSETQ come from the germline V gene. CDR3 in DNA: TGCGCCAGCAGCATAAGGACGGGGCGCACAGATACGCAGTATTTT. Its protein product is CASSIRTGRTDTQYF.

This clonotype came up many times. This rearrangement joins TRBV7-2 to TRBJ1-1; D is uncertain. Per the germline V gene, CDR1 is SGHTA and CDR2 is FQGNSA. This CDR3 has 12 residues. The germline V and J ends were trimmed by 1 base and 4 bases, with 4 bases remaining between them. The chain's CDR3 is CASSLDTTEAFF. For the CDR3, the DNA is TGTGCCAGCAGCTTAGATACCACTGAAGCTTTCTTT.

This clonotype showed up many times. The V call is TRBV6-1, the J call TRBJ2-2; 11 bases are shared with TRBD2. V lost 5 bases to trimming and J lost 1 base; unmatched junction nucleotides: 3. Germline V lookup: CDR1 MNHNS, CDR2 SASEGT. The CDR3 is made up of 16 amino acids. DNA for the CDR3: TGTGCCAGCAGTTTCGGACTAGCGGGGAACACCGGGGAGCTGTTTTTT. It yields the protein CASSFGLAGNTGELFF.